The clone carrying this TCR beta chain was detected a few times. These data are taken from a study of blood T cells in healthy people across ages. Germline CDR1 is DFQATT and CDR2 is SNEGSKA (reference sequence). The V and J ends lost 2 bases and 8 bases respectively, with 7 bases between them. The CDR3 has 12 residues. For the second PCR, which ran for about 7 to 11 cycles, a sample-barcoded 5' primer and a J-beta primer mix were used. TCRdb independently ran MiXCR on the 5' RACE reads; one entry per CDR3 protein. The top ten hold around 2.1% of the sample, which has about 1.8 million distinct CDR3 sequences, 49% seen once.

The chain carries TRBV20-1 and TRBJ1-6; a possible D gene is TRBD1 (5 bases). The clonotype was recovered from a middle-aged woman in good health. The sequencing input was blood. CDR3 sequence: CSARRDDSPLHF. In DNA form, the CDR3 reads TGCAGTGCTAGAAGGGACGATTCACCCCTCCACTTT.